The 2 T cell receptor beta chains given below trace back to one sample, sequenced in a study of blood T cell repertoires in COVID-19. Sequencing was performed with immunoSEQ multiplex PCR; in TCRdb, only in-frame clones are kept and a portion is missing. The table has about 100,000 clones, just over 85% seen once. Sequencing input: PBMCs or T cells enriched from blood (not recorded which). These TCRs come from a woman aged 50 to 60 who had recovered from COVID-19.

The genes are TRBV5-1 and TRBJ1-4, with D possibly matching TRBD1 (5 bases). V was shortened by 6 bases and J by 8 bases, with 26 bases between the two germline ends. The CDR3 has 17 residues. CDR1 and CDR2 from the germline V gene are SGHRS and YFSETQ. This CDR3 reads CASKGDDIQDGGEKLFF. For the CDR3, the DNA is TGCGCCAGCAAAGGGGATGATATACAGGACGGGGGAGAAAAACTGTTTTTT.

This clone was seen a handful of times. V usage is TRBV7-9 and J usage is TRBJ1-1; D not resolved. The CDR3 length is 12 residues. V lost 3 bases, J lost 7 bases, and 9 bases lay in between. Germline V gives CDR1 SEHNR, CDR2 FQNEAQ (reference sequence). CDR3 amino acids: CASSFTGIEAFF. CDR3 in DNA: TGTGCCAGCAGCTTTACCGGGATTGAAGCTTTCTTT.